This TCR beta chain was sequenced for a study of shared clonotypes between healthy human individuals. Overall study: Donors had three CD4 naive, three CD4 memory, two CD8 naive and one CD8 memory plate apiece. Study outcomes and limitations: Rarefaction showed sorted-subset sequencing was incomplete despite large depth. Non-shared clonotypes were found to have lower generation probabilities than the clonotypes that were shared by all four of the sorted-subset donors.

Only in-frame clones appear in the TCRdb table, and some are missing; sequencing was by immunoSEQ multiplex PCR. The table lists about 2.4 million clones, 93% of them singletons. About this clone itself: The target antigen is unknown.

Germline values: CDR1 LNHDA, CDR2 SQIVND (reference sequence). This CDR3 region has 16 residues. V lost 6 bases and J 2 bases, leaving 17 bases between the germline ends. CD4+ cells yielded CD45RA+ naive and CD45RA-negative memory subsets. The sample was naive CD4+ T cells from PBMCs. As for subset: CD45RA+ positively selected. This chain links TRBV19 with TRBJ2-1; tentative D call: TRBD2 (5 bases). The TCR originated in a man aged 18 to 30 in good health. Some clones in this sample may be carry-over from other donors' samples. CDR3 DNA: TGTGCCAGTAGCCCCTCGCGGGTGGCTACCTACAATGAGCAGTTCTTC. It codes for CASSPSRVATYNEQFF.